The entry below describes one T cell receptor (beta chain). The antigen is unknown. The sample belongs to a study of cytomegalovirus exposure and HLA in healthy donors. Overall study context: An early data release held some 85 million unique TCRs from HLA-typed donors.

The PCR had 60 Vbeta and 13 Jbeta primers. Profiled with immunoSEQ multiplex PCR; TCRdb holds only in-frame clones, not every one. Its table lists under 200,000 clones. General study findings and limits: Reportedly, TCR beta sequences accurately predicted HLA-A and HLA-B alleles in most subjects. As a later analysis showed, several of the most significant clusters appeared to be linked to common viral pathogens.

V trimming: 4 bases; J trimming: 2 bases; junction bases outside the gene matches: 4. Per germline, CDR1 SEHNR and CDR2 FQNEAQ (reference sequence). There are 14 residues in the CDR3. Material: PBMCs. The V call is TRBV7-9, the J call TRBJ2-5; 7 bases line up with TRBD2. The sequence was obtained from a woman between 18 and 30 years old in good health and CMV-seropositive. CDR3 nucleotide sequence: TGTGCCAGCAGCTCACTAGCGATACAAGAGACCCAGTACTTC. Its protein is CASSSLAIQETQYF.